This T cell receptor beta chain is from a study of T-cell memory formation after mild COVID-19. Study overall: TCR clusters were largely donor specific. Broader study findings: Chiefly within CM and EM were the contracting CD4+ clones; CD8+ ones were within EMRA. Some SARS-CoV-2-responding clones were already detected in memory before infection.

This CDR3 is built from 13 residues. Germline CDR1 is MNHEY and CDR2 is SVGAGI. Unmatched junction bases numbered 0, after V lost 2 bases and J lost 7 bases. 5'RACE primed from the constant segment yielded TCR alpha and TCR beta cDNA libraries bearing sample barcodes and UMIs. TCRdb used MiXCR to reprocess the 5' RACE reads, holding one entry per CDR3 protein. The sample records under 300,000 distinct CDR3 sequences, roughly 18% being singletons. In the case of this clonotype: Its cognate antigen is unknown.

The receptor was isolated from a man in his late teens or twenties who had mild COVID-19 (a few samples of this study predate the infection). Cell type and time point are not known. This chain connects TRBV6-5 to TRBJ1-4, with 8 bases that match TRBD1. Sequencing used PBMCs or a T cell subset sorted from them (not recorded which). The chain's CDR3 is CASSYGQGEKLFF. DNA for the CDR3: TGTGCCAGCAGTTACGGACAGGGTGAAAAACTGTTTTTT.